One sample yielded the 14 T cell receptor beta chains listed below, sequenced in a study of blood T cell repertoires in COVID-19. Sequencing used immunoSEQ multiplex PCR; TCRdb keeps in-frame clones, though not all of them. This table holds approximately 480,000 clones, 89% found once. The sequencing sample was made of peripheral blood. The receptors derive from a man between 18 and 29 years old with COVID-19, enrolled during active disease.

The chain has TRBV29-1 and TRBJ1-1; D gene uncertain. Germline V gives CDR1 SQVTM, CDR2 ANQGSEA. The V gene lost 7 bases and the J gene lost 5 bases, with 17 bases spanning the gap. CDR3 size: 13 residues. The CDR3 here is CSASERVLTEAFF. CDR3 nucleotides: TGCAGCGCCTCCGAGAGGGTCCTGACTGAAGCTTTCTTT.

J is TRBJ1-1 and V is TRBV28, with 7 bases that match TRBD1. The CDR3 spans 17 residues. Trimming removed 5 bases from V and 0 bases from J; junction bases left unmatched: 12. The germline gives CDR1 MDHEN, CDR2 SYDVKM. The CDR3 coding sequence is TGTGCCAGCAGTGCAGGGACAGATTATACTATGAACACTGAAGCTTTCTTT. This sequence encodes CASSAGTDYTMNTEAFF.

This clone was counted once. CDR3 in DNA: TGTGCCAGCAGCCCAAGGGGGCTTGGTGGAAACACCATATATTTT. Protein: CASSPRGLGGNTIYF. The chain joins TRBV3-1 (or the pseudogene TRBV3-2) to TRBJ1-3, with TRBD1 matching 7 bases. Germline CDR1 LGHDT, CDR2 YNNKEL (reference sequence). Germline trimming cut 4 bases from V and 3 bases from J; bases unmatched to any gene: 6. This CDR3 spans 15 amino acids.

The chain uses TRBV2 and TRBJ2-4; D gene ambiguous. This CDR3 has 12 residues. The ends were cut back, 3 bases at V and 5 bases at J, with 5 bases in the middle. Per the germline V gene, CDR1 is SNHLY and CDR2 is FYNNEI. The CDR3 loop reads CASSEPENIQYF. The DNA of the CDR3 is TGTGCCAGCAGTGAGCCAGAAAACATTCAGTACTTC.

This chain connects TRBV3-1 (or the pseudogene TRBV3-2) to TRBJ1-1; a weak D match, TRBD1 (6 bases). There are 15 residues in the CDR3. Germline CDR1 LGHDT, CDR2 YNNKEL (reference sequence). V dropped 4 bases and J dropped 4 bases, with 16 bases sitting between them. Here the CDR3 reads CASSLQGRGITEAFF. The CDR3 coding sequence is TGTGCCAGCAGCCTCCAGGGGCGTGGAATCACTGAAGCTTTCTTT.

This clone was observed once. J is TRBJ2-1 and V is TRBV24-1; TRBD2 matches 15 bases. CDR1 and CDR2 from the germline V gene are KGHDR and SFDVKD. J gave up 11 bases and V 2 bases, and 6 bases lay outside the gene matches. The CDR3 covers 16 residues. CDR3 bases: TGTGCCACCAGTGATTCTGGGACTAGCGGGAGGACCCAGCAGTTCTTC. Its protein is CATSDSGTSGRTQQFF.

The chain uses TRBV27 and TRBJ2-1; 10 nucleotides match TRBD2. Trimming took 0 bases from V and 8 from J; bases not matched to a gene: 7. The germline V gene has CDR1 MNHEY and CDR2 SMNVEV (reference sequence). The CDR3 is made up of 16 amino acids. In DNA, the CDR3 is TGTGCCAGCAGTTTATCTTTACTAGCGGGAAAATATGAGCAGTTCTTC. It is translated as CASSLSLLAGKYEQFF.

This clone was recorded only once. The chain joins TRBV9 to TRBJ1-1, with 10 nucleotides matching TRBD1. Germline V gives CDR1 SGDLS, CDR2 YYNGEE. CDR3 length: 14 residues. V lost 5 bases, J lost 5 bases, and 6 bases stayed unmatched. The CDR3 protein is CASRTGGAGTEAFF. CDR3 nucleotides: TGTGCCAGCAGGACAGGGGGCGCGGGGACTGAAGCTTTCTTT.

The chain recombines TRBV7-9 with TRBJ2-1; 16 nucleotides match TRBD2. The CDR3 contains 17 residues. The V segment lost 3 bases and the J segment 6 bases; nucleotides outside the gene matches: 5. Germline loops: CDR1 SEHNR, CDR2 FQNEAQ (reference sequence). The CDR3 loop is CASSLSGTSGRGNEQFF. In DNA form, the CDR3 reads TGTGCCAGCAGCTTGTCCGGGACTAGCGGGAGGGGCAATGAGCAGTTCTTC.

The chain carries TRBV11-2 and TRBJ2-1; TRBD2 agrees at 8 bases. CDR3 length equals 18 residues. The V segment lost 0 bases and the J segment 4 bases; nucleotides outside the gene matches: 11. Looked up from germline, CDR1 is SGHAT and CDR2 is FQNNGV. This CDR3 is CASSLELWGGGLYNEQFF. For the CDR3, the DNA is TGTGCCAGCAGCTTAGAGTTGTGGGGCGGGGGGCTATACAATGAGCAGTTCTTC.

The rearrangement uses TRBV4-2 and TRBJ1-5; 7 nucleotides line up with TRBD1. Trimming cost V 2 bases and J 3 bases; bases outside gene matches: 13. CDR3 length: 18 residues. The germline CDR1 and CDR2 sequences are LGHNA and YNFKEQ. This CDR3 reads CASSQKPRQQGYNQPQHF. The CDR3 coding sequence is TGTGCCAGCAGCCAAAAGCCCCGACAACAGGGGTACAATCAGCCCCAGCATTTT.

The chain combines TRBV12-3 or TRBV12-4 with TRBJ2-1; possibly TRBD2 for D (6 bases). V gave up 8 bases and J gave up 9 bases, with 17 bases separating them. The CDR3 totals 13 residues. The CDR3 DNA reads TGTGCCAGCTCTTTCGGGAGAGGGACTGAGCAGTTCTTC. Amino acid sequence: CASSFGRGTEQFF.

V gene TRBV5-6 combines with J gene TRBJ1-1, with D possibly TRBD1 on 5 matching bases. This CDR3 is 14 amino acids long. The germline V gene encodes CDR1 SGHDT and CDR2 YYEEEE. Trimming took off 2 bases at V and 6 bases at J, with 14 bases between the two ends. For the CDR3, the DNA is TGTGCCAGCAGCTTTTACGGTACGGGGGCTGAAGCTTTCTTT. Translated: CASSFYGTGAEAFF.

This clone was observed once. The chain employs TRBV21-1 and TRBJ2-7; the listed D gene, TRBD1, was not tested against the DNA. TRBV21-1 is labeled a pseudogene. The CDR3 sequence is 17 residues long. CDR3 sequence: CASRQKGTGPITYEQYF. In DNA, the CDR3 is TGTGCCAGCCGTCAAAAAGGAACAGGGCCTATTACCTACGAGCAGTACTTC.